The clone carrying this T cell receptor (beta chain) was seen only once. This record comes from a study of shared clonotypes between healthy human individuals. TCRdb's table, derived via immunoSEQ multiplex PCR, lists solely in-frame clones and lacks some. The data contain more than 2,000,000 clones, approximately 93% of them singletons. This CDR3 spans 14 amino acids. V gave up 1 base and J gave up 8 bases, with 13 bases separating them. The germline V gene has CDR1 SGDLS and CDR2 YYNGEE. This TCR was recovered from a man between 18 and 35 years old in good health. Some clones in this sample may be carry-over from other donors' samples. The chain combines TRBV9 with TRBJ2-1; D might be TRBD1 (5 bases). Specimen: naive CD4+ T cells from PBMCs. Sample subset: CD45RA+ positively selected. The CDR3 DNA is TGTGCCAGCAGCGTAACTGGACATGCGGATGAGCAGTTCTTC. This encodes CASSVTGHADEQFF.